A single sample gave rise to the 10 T cell receptor beta chains below, sequenced in a study of blood T cell repertoires in COVID-19. Method: immunoSEQ multiplex PCR; TCRdb's copy keeps in-frame clones and lacks some. The sample yields more than 250,000 clones, approximately 85% seen once. The specimen was PBMCs or T cells enriched from blood (not recorded which). The receptor set was obtained from a man younger than 40 who had recovered from COVID-19.

CDR3 in amino acids: CASRPPGGLTDTQYF. CDR3 bases: TGTGCCAGCAGACCCCCGGGGGGGCTTACAGATACGCAGTATTTT. J is TRBJ2-3 and V is TRBV5-4; 8 nucleotides agree with TRBD2. Germline CDR1 is SGHNT and CDR2 is YYREEE (reference sequence). The CDR3 has 15 residues. V shed 5 bases, J shed 3 bases, and the junction held 8 bases outside the gene matches.

The chain employs TRBV5-1 and TRBJ1-5; D might be TRBD1 (6 bases). The CDR3 sequence is 15 residues long. V lost 0 bases, J lost 3 bases, and 10 bases lay in between. CDR1 is SGHRS and CDR2 is YFSETQ in the germline V gene. The CDR3 sequence is CASSLGSGVNQPQHF. CDR3 nucleotides: TGCGCCAGCAGCTTGGGTTCAGGGGTCAATCAGCCCCAGCATTTT.

V usage is TRBV9 and J usage is TRBJ2-2, with 12 bases that match TRBD2. With 5 bases clipped from V and 0 bases from J, the junction kept 5 bases outside the gene matches. The length of the CDR3 is 17 residues. The germline gives CDR1 SGDLS, CDR2 YYNGEE. DNA for the CDR3: TGTGCCAGCAGTGAAACTAGCGGGGGGACGAACACCGGGGAGCTGTTTTTT. Translation: CASSETSGGTNTGELFF. The whole variable domain, filled in from reference TRBV9 and TRBJ2-2, reads DSGVTQTPKHLITATGQRVTLRCSPRSGDLSVYWYQQSLDQGLQFLIQYYNGEERAKGNILERFSAQQFPDLHSELNLSSLELGDSALYFCASSETSGGTNTGELFFGEGSRLTVL.

This clone was recorded once. The rearrangement uses TRBV7-2 and TRBJ1-2, with 8 bases matching TRBD1. Germline CDR1 reads SGHTA; CDR2 reads FQGNSA. V gave up 6 bases and J gave up 7 bases; unmatched junction bases: 1. There are 11 residues in the CDR3. CDR3 nucleotide sequence: TGTGCCAGCAGGGACAGGGTTGGCTACACCTTC. Encoded protein: CASRDRVGYTF.

The V and J genes are TRBV2 and TRBJ1-4; 7 bases map to TRBD1. The V segment lost 3 bases and the J segment 7 bases; nucleotides outside the gene matches: 8. The CDR3 contains 15 residues. Germline CDR1 and CDR2: SNHLY and FYNNEI. CDR3 region: CASSESGTVREKLFF. CDR3 DNA: TGTGCCAGCAGTGAGTCCGGGACAGTCCGTGAAAAACTGTTTTTT. The whole variable domain, filled in from reference TRBV2 and TRBJ1-4, reads EPEVTQTPSHQVTQMGQEVILRCVPISNHLYFYWYRQILGQKVEFLVSFYNNEISEKSEIFDDQFSVERPDGSNFTLKIRSTKLEDSAMYFCASSESGTVREKLFFGSGTQLSVL.

The chain combines TRBV3-1 (or the pseudogene TRBV3-2) with TRBJ2-5; the match to TRBD1 covers 11 bases. CDR1 LGHDT and CDR2 YNNKEL come from the germline V gene (reference sequence). The CDR3 has 18 amino acids. The V segment lost 3 bases and the J segment 4 bases; nucleotides outside the gene matches: 13. The CDR3 DNA sequence: TGTGCCAGCAGCCATTTAGGGGGGACAGGGGGTCAGGGAGAGACCCAGTACTTC. This codes for CASSHLGGTGGQGETQYF.

V and J are TRBV27 and TRBJ1-6; weak D call: TRBD1 (6 bases). The V gene lost 3 bases and the J gene lost 6 bases, with 15 bases spanning the gap. Germline V CDR1 and CDR2: MNHEY, SMNVEV (reference sequence). This CDR3 has 16 residues. The CDR3 DNA reads as TGTGCCAGCAGTTTGACGTACAGGGAAAGTAATTCACCCCTCCACTTT. Protein sequence: CASSLTYRESNSPLHF.

V is TRBV9 and J is TRBJ2-1, with a possible D match to TRBD2 (6 bases). CDR1 is SGDLS and CDR2 is YYNGEE in the germline V gene. The CDR3 runs to 13 residues. Between the trimmed V and J ends, which lost 2 bases and 10 bases, there was a span of 13 bases. CDR3 residues: CASSVRTNGEQFF. The CDR3 coding sequence is TGTGCCAGCAGCGTCAGGACTAACGGCGAGCAGTTCTTC.

The rearrangement links TRBV5-4 to TRBJ1-5; D not resolved. Germline values: CDR1 SGHNT, CDR2 YYREEE (reference sequence). The CDR3 has 15 amino acids. Deletions cut 4 bases from V and 0 bases from J, with 11 bases between. The CDR3 DNA sequence: TGTGCCAGCAGCGTGGGAGGAAATAGCAATCAGCCCCAGCATTTT. Translated: CASSVGGNSNQPQHF.

The rearrangement uses TRBV7-9 and TRBJ2-2; TRBD2 matches 7 bases. This CDR3 spans 16 amino acids. Germline assignment: CDR1 SEHNR and CDR2 FQNEAQ (reference sequence). The ends lost 5 bases at V and 1 base at J; junction bases unmatched: 7. CDR3 DNA sequence: TGTGCCAGCAGCGGGAAGAGGGAGGGGAACACCGGGGAGCTGTTTTTT. Protein product: CASSGKREGNTGELFF.